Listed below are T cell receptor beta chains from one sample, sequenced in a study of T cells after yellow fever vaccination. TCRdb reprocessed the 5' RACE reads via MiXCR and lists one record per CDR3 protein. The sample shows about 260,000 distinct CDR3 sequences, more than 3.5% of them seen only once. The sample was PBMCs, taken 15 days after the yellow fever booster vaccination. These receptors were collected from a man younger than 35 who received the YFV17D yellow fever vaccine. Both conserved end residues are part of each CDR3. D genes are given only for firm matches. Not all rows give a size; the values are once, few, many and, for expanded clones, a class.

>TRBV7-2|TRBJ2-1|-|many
CASSPLGGGAARKQFF
TGTGCCAGCAGCCCCTTAGGTGGGGGGGCCGCCAGGAAGCAGTTCTTC
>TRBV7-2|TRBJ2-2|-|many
CASSLDGTIFGELFF
TGTGCCAGCAGCTTAGACGGGACAATCTTCGGGGAGCTGTTTTTT
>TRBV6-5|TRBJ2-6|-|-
CATRRDGPSGANVLTF
TGTGCCACCAGACGGGACGGGCCCTCTGGGGCCAACGTCCTGACTTTC
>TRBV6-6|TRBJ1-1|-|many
CASSYSRPNTEAFF
TGTGCCAGCAGTTATTCGCGCCCGAACACTGAAGCTTTCTTT
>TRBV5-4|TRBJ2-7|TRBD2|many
CASSILAGNYEQYF
TGTGCCAGCAGCATACTAGCGGGGAACTACGAGCAGTACTTC
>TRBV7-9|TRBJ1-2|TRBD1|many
CASSPQGDSGYTF
TGTGCCAGCAGCCCACAGGGGGATAGTGGCTACACCTTC
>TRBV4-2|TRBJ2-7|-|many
CASSQGHYEQYF
TGTGCCAGCAGCCAAGGGCACTACGAGCAGTACTTC
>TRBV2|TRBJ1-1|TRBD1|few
CASSEQGAETEAFF
TGTGCCAGCAGCGAACAGGGGGCAGAGACTGAAGCTTTCTTT
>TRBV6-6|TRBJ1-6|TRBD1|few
CASSSPGQGNSPLHF
TGTGCCAGCAGTTCCCCGGGACAGGGGAATTCACCCCTCCACTTT
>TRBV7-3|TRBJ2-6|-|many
CASALAGANVLTF
TGTGCCAGTGCGTTGGCGGGGGCCAACGTCCTGACTTTC